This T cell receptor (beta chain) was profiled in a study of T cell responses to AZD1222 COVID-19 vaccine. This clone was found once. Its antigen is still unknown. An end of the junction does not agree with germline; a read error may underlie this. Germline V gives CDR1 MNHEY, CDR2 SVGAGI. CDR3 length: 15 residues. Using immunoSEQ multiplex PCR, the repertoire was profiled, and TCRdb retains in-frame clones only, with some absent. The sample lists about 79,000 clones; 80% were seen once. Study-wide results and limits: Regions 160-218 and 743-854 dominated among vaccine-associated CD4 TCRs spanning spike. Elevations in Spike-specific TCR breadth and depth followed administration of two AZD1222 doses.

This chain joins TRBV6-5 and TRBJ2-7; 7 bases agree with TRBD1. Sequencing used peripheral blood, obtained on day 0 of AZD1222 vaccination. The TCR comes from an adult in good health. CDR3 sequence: CASRAQGWNSNEQYF. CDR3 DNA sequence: TGTGCCAGCAGAGCACAGGGGTGGAACTCCAACGAGCAGTACTTC.